This T cell receptor (beta chain) is from a study of cytomegalovirus exposure and HLA in healthy donors. Study outcomes and limitations: A later analysis revealed that TCR association rates differed between HLA loci, peaking at DRB1 and bottoming out at HLA-C. According to an earlier analysis, most TCR beta V segments yielded productive rearrangements about 90% or about 30% of the time. Reports state that TCR beta sequences accurately predicted most subjects' HLA-A and HLA-B alleles. The study put 150 or so TCR beta chains on its list as cytomegalovirus-associated.

Comments on this clone: Its antigen is not known.

The PCR ran on 60 Vbeta and 13 Jbeta primers. The data were produced by immunoSEQ multiplex PCR, yet TCRdb's version contains in-frame clones alone and is incomplete. Of a few hundred thousand clones listed, about 83% are singletons. Trimming removed 7 bases from V and 5 bases from J; junction bases left unmatched: 8. The CDR3 sequence is 15 residues long. Germline CDR1 is MNHNS and CDR2 is SASEGT. The clonotype was recovered from a man aged 40-49 years in good health and CMV-seronegative. J is TRBJ1-4 and V is TRBV6-1; 9 nucleotides line up with TRBD1. Sequencing was carried out using PBMCs. CDR3 bases: TGTGCCAGCAACCCGAGGGGGACAGGGAATGAAAAACTGTTTTTT. Translated: CASNPRGTGNEKLFF.